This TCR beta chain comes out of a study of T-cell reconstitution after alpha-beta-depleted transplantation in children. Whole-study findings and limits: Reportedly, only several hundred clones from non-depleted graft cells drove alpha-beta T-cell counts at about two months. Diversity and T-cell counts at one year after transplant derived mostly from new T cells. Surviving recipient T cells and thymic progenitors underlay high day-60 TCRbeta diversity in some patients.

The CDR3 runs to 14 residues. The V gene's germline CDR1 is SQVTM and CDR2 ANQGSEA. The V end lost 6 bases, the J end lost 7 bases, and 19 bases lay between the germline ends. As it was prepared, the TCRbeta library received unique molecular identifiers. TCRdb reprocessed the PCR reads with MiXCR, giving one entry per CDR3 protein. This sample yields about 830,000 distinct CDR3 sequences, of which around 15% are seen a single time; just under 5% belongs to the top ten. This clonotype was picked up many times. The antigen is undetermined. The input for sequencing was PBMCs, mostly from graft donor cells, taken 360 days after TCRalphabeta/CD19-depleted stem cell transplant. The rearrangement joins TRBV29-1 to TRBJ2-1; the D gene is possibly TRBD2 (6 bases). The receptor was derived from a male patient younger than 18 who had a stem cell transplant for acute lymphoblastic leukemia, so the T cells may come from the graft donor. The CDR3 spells CSVGSGTQANEQFF. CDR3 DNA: TGCAGCGTCGGGAGCGGAACTCAGGCTAATGAGCAGTTCTTC.